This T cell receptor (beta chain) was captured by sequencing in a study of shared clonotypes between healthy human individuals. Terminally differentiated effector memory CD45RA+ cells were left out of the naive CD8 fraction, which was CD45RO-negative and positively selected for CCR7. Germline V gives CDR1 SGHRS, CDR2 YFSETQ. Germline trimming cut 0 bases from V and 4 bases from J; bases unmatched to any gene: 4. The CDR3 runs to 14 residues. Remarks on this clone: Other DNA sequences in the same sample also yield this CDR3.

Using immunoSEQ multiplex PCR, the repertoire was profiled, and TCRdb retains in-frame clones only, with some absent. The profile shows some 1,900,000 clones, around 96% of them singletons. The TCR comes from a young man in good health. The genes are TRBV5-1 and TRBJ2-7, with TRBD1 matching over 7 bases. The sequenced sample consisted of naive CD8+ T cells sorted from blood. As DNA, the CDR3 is TGCGCCAGCAGCTTGGGGCAGGGGGTTTACGAGCAGTACTTC. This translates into CASSLGQGVYEQYF.